This entry lists 6 T cell receptor beta chains sequenced from one sample in a study of identifying expanded T cells in peripheral blood. Only in-frame clones appear in the TCRdb table, and some are missing; sequencing was by immunoSEQ multiplex PCR. The sample has about 78,000 clones; roughly 81% are singletons. Sequencing was performed on blood. The source of these receptors is a person aged 18 to 75 in good health.

The chain has TRBV5-6 and TRBJ2-6; D is ambiguous. Germline loops: CDR1 SGHDT, CDR2 YYEEEE. This CDR3 contains 13 residues. Trimming stripped 1 base from V and 4 bases from J, with 3 bases between. The CDR3 sequence: CASSLMGANVLTF. The CDR3 DNA follows: TGTGCCAGCAGCTTGATGGGGGCCAACGTCCTGACTTTC.

This rearrangement joins TRBV7-2 to TRBJ2-7, with D possibly being TRBD2 (5 bases). V lost 1 base and J lost 6, with 16 bases in between. Germline V gives CDR1 SGHTA, CDR2 FQGNSA. This CDR3 is built from 15 residues. Here the CDR3 reads CASSLGTDTPLEQYF. DNA of the CDR3: TGTGCCAGCAGCTTAGGGACTGACACTCCTCTCGAGCAGTACTTC.

The rearrangement links TRBV28 to TRBJ1-4; D is possibly TRBD1 (5 bases). With 6 bases removed from V and 4 bases from J, the gap between germline ends came to 12 bases. The germline gives CDR1 MDHEN, CDR2 SYDVKM. This CDR3 contains 14 residues. The CDR3 spells CASRWPGYNEKLFF. The CDR3 bases are TGTGCCAGCAGATGGCCAGGGTATAATGAAAAACTGTTTTTT.

This clone was found a few times. The chain couples TRBV5-1 to TRBJ1-2, with D unresolved. Germline CDR1 is SGHRS and CDR2 is YFSETQ. The V end lost 5 bases, the J end lost 4 bases, and 6 bases lay between the germline ends. This CDR3 is 11 amino acids long. CDR3 DNA sequence: TGCGCCAGCAGTTACAGCTATGGCTACACCTTC. Translation gives CASSYSYGYTF. The full variable domain, in which reference TRBV5-1 and TRBJ1-2 provide the parts outside the CDR3, is KAGVTQTPRYLIKTRGQQVTLSCSPISGHRSVSWYQQTPGQGLQFLFEYFSETQRNKGNFPGRFSGRQFSNSRSEMNVSTLELGDSALYLCASSYSYGYTFGSGTRLTVV.

The V gene is TRBV21-1, the J gene TRBJ2-1; TRBD2 is the table's D call and was not checked against the DNA. TRBV21-1 has pseudogene status. There are 12 residues in the CDR3. DNA for the CDR3: TGTGCCAGCACCCGGTGGTCCAATGAGCAGTTCTTC. It encodes CASTRWSNEQFF.

The CDR3 DNA follows: TGTGCCAGCAGCTTAGAACAAGACACTGAAGCTTTCTTT. Amino acid sequence: CASSLEQDTEAFF. J is TRBJ1-1 and V is TRBV11-3; D unclear. From germline, CDR1 is SGHNT and CDR2 YENEEA. V gave up 0 bases and J gave up 3 bases, with 5 bases separating them. This CDR3 spans 13 amino acids.